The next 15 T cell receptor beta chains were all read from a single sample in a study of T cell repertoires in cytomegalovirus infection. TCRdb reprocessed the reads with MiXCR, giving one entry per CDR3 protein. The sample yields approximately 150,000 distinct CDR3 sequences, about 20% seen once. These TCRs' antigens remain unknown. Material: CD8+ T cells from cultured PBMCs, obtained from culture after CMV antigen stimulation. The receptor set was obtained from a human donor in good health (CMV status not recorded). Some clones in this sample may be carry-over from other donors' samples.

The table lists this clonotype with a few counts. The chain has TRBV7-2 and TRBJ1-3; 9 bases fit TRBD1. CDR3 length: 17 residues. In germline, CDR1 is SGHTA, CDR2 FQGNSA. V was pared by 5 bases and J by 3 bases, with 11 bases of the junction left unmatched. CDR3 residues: CASSPGTGHLFGNTIYF. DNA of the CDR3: TGTGCCAGCAGCCCTGGGACAGGGCACCTCTTTGGAAACACCATATATTTT.

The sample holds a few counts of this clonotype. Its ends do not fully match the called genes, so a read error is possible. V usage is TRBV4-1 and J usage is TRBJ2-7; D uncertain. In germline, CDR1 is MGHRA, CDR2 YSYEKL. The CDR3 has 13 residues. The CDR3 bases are TGTGCCAGCAGCCAGGATTTAGGAAACGAGCAGTACTTC. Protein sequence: CASSQDLGNEQYF.

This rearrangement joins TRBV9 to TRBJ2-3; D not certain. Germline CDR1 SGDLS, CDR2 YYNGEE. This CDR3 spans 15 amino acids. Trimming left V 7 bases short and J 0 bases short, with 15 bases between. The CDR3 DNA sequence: TGTGCCAGCGGCTCACCGATATCGAGCACAGATACGCAGTATTTT. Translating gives CASGSPISSTDTQYF.

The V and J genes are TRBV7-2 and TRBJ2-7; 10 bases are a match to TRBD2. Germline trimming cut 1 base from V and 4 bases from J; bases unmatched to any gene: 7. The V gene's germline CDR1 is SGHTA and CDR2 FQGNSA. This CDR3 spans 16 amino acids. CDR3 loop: CASSLEGSGGYYEQYF. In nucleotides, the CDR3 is TGTGCCAGCAGCTTAGAGGGTAGCGGGGGGTATTACGAGCAGTACTTC. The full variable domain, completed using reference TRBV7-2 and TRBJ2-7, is GAGVSQSPSNKVTEKGKDVELRCDPISGHTALYWYRQSLGQGLEFLIYFQGNSAPDKSGLPSDRFSAERTGGSVSTLTIQRTQQEDSAVYLCASSLEGSGGYYEQYFGPGTRLTVT.

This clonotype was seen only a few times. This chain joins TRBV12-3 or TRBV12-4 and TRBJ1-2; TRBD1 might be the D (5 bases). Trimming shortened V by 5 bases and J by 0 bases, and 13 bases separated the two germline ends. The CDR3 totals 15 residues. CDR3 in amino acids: CASSVDRKANYGYTF. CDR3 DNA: TGTGCCAGCAGTGTCGACAGAAAAGCTAACTATGGCTACACCTTC.

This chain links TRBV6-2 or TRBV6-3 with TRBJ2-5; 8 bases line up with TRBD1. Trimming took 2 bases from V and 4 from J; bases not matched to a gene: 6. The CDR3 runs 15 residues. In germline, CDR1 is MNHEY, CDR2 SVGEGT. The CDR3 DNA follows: TGTGCCAGCAGTTACCGGACAGGGTGGAGAGAGACCCAGTACTTC. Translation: CASSYRTGWRETQYF.

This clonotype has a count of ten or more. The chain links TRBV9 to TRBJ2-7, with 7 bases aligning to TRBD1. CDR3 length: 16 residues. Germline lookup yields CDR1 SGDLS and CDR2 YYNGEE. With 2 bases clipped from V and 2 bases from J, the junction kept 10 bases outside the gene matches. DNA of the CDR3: TGTGCCAGCAGCGTTGATAGGGACAGCTCTGCCTACGAGCAGTACTTC. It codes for CASSVDRDSSAYEQYF.

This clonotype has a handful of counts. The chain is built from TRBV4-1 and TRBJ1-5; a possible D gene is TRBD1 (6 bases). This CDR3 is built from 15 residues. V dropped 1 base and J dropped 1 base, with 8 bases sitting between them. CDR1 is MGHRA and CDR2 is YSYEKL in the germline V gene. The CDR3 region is CASSQGGASNQPQHF. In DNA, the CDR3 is TGCGCCAGCAGCCAAGGGGGGGCAAGCAATCAGCCCCAGCATTTT.

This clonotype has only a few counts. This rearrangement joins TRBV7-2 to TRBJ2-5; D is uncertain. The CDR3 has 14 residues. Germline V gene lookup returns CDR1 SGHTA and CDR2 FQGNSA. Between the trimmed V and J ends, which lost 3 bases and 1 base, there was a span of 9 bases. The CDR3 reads CASSFPGLQETQYF. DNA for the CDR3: TGTGCCAGCAGCTTTCCCGGTCTCCAAGAGACCCAGTACTTC.

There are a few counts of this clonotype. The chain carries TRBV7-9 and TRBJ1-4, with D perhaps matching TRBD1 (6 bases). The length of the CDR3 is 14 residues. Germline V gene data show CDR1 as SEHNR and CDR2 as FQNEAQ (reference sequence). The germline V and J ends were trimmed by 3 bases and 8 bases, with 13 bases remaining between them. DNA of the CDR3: TGTGCCAGCAGCTTCGAACAGGGTGGGGAAAAACTGTTTTTT. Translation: CASSFEQGGEKLFF.

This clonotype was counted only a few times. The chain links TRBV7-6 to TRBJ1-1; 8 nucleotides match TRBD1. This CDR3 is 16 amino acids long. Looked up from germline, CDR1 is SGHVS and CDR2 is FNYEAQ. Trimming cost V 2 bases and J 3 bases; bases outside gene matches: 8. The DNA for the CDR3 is TGTGCCAGCAGCTTACCCCGGACAGGGTCGGACACTGAAGCTTTCTTT. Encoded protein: CASSLPRTGSDTEAFF. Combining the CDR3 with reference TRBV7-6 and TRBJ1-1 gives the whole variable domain GAGVSQSPRYKVTKRGQDVALRCDPISGHVSLYWYRQALGQGPEFLTYFNYEAQQDKSGLPNDRFSAERPEGSISTLTIQRTEQRDSAMYRCASSLPRTGSDTEAFFGQGTRLTVV.

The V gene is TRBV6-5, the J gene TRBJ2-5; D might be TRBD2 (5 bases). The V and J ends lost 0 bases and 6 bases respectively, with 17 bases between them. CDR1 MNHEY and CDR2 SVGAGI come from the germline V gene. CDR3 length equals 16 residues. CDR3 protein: CASSYSGEGRGQTQYF. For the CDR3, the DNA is TGTGCCAGCAGTTACTCGGGCGAAGGGCGAGGGCAGACCCAGTACTTC.

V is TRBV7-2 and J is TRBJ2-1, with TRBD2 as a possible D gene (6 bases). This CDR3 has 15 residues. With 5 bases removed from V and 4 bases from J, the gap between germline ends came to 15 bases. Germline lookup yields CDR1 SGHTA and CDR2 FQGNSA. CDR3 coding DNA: TGTGCCAGCAGCCCAGCCTGGGACTCTTACAATGAGCAGTTCTTC. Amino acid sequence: CASSPAWDSYNEQFF.

This CDR3 reads CATSRLQSTGELFF. CDR3 DNA sequence: TGTGCCACCAGCAGACTGCAGAGCACCGGGGAGCTGTTTTTT. The J gene is TRBJ2-2, the V gene TRBV15; no clear D. This CDR3 has 14 amino acids. The ends were cut back, 2 bases at V and 4 bases at J, with 8 bases in the middle. Per the germline V gene, CDR1 is LNHNV and CDR2 is YYDKDF (reference sequence).

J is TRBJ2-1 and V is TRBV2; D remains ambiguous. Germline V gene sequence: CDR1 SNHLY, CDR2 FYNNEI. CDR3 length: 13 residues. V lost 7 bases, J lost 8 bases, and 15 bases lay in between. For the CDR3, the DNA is TGTGCCAGCAATACTTACACGGTCGATGAGCAGTTCTTC. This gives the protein CASNTYTVDEQFF.